This TCR beta chain was identified during a study of regulatory T cells in long-lasting Graves disease (dated by TCRdb to about 2021). With regard to the full study: Persistent Graves' disease was defined as persistently positive TSH receptor autoantibodies together with antithyroid drug treatment for over 5 years. A total of about 35 samples underwent TCR sequencing, from about 13 patients with persistent Graves' disease and some 20 patients with newly diagnosed Graves' disease. The study took place in China and was registered as a clinical trial. Persistent Graves' disease patients were compared with newly diagnosed Graves' disease patients by peripheral blood TCR sequencing and RNA sequencing. Antithyroid drugs had been taken for approximately 9.5 years on average by persistent Graves' disease patients in the clinical cohort.

As to this clonotype: The target of this receptor is not known. Per-nucleotide qualities are absent, and no much larger clonotype sits a single base away.

The meaning of the sample's time point label: persistent/refractory GD, antithyroid drugs over 5 years with positive TRAb. For both TCR sequencing and RNA sequencing, RNA was extracted from PBMCs using TRIzol. Graves' disease was diagnosed according to American Thyroid Association guidelines. The patients came from an endocrinology department in Xi'an, China. Each patient gave about 8.1 milliliters of peripheral blood, collected in an EDTA anticoagulant tube. Ficoll Paque Plus density gradient separation was used to isolate PBMCs, and no further T cell sorting was done. An Agilent 2100 Bioanalyzer and agarose gel were used to check RNA quality, while a NanoDrop 2000 measured RNA concentration. V and J lose 1 base and 4 bases, and a span of 13 bases separates them. The CDR3 spans 15 residues, from the cysteine through the phenylalanine. Just the 45-base CDR3 DNA is kept, in frame starting at base 1. The germline V gene encodes CDR1 SEHNR and CDR2 FQNEAQ (reference sequence).

Library prep was done by multiplex PCR. TCRdb records Illumina HiSeq 4000 as the sequencer. CDR3 regions were amplified by Arm-PCR with iRepertoire HTBI primers to construct TCR beta libraries. Gel purification was performed on PCR products prior to sequencing. In the original analysis: A total of roughly 67 TRBV and some 15 TRBJ segments were identified across samples and were used for gene usage analysis of CDR3 amino acid clonotypes. COPE and FqMerger were used to merge the filtered high-quality paired reads into contigs. BLAST was used to align contigs to IMGT TRBV, TRBD and TRBJ reference genes, with CDR3 defined following IMGT. Any clonotype with a frequency above 0.1% was counted as a highly expanded clone. Repertoire diversity was measured by Shannon entropy, and V-J evenness by the Gini coefficient. A clonotype was considered public if more than one individual shared it. The public reads were quality trimmed at Q25 with fastp and then assembled into clones with MiXCR by TCRdb, keeping productive beta chains. Here each entry gathers all rows of one CDR3 protein and keeps the most common genes and DNA. TCRdb, not the authors, supplied the V and J calls. The table for this sample lists 350,000 to 450,000 distinct CDR3 sequences; 20% of them were counted only once. The ten largest clones take up roughly 20% of the sample.

Results the study describes overall, beyond this receptor: The authors acknowledged the small sample size as a limitation that may reduce accuracy. TRBV28, TRBJ1-2 and TRBJ2-5 were preferentially used in persistent disease, while TRBV20-1 and TRBJ2-1 were favored in newly diagnosed disease. Compared with newly diagnosed patients, persistent Graves' disease patients had lower TCR Shannon entropy and fewer highly expanded clones, which suggests clonal expansion. Sequencing and analysis were limited to the TCR beta chain. Because the primary lesion, thyroid tissue, could not be accessed, the study looked at peripheral blood alone. Persistent patients shared more public clonotypes among themselves (around 2,800) than newly diagnosed patients did (more than 950).

The material sequenced was peripheral blood mononuclear cells (PBMCs), taken when the disease was refractory, from a patient treated with antithyroid drugs. Here the chain combines TRBV7-9 and TRBJ1-1, with the D gene too uncertain to name. The clonotype comes from a female donor with Graves disease. DNA sequence: TGTGCCAGCAGCTTAGGCCACCTCTTTGTCACTGAAGCTTTCTTT. Its protein product is CASSLGHLFVTEAFF.